This TCR beta chain appears in the sequencing data of a study of blood T cell repertoires in COVID-19. The overall study: PBMCs, B-cell-depleted T cells, or T cells provided the cDNA or gDNA that made up the material.

As processed by the authors: Amplification with reference gene primers provided the estimates of nucleated cell counts. Here immunoSEQ multiplex PCR was the method, and the copy in TCRdb shows in-frame clones only, minus some. V and J calls and clone size are as listed in that table; D and trimming were resolved from the DNA. The profile shows hundreds of thousands of clones, 80% to 85% of them singletons. The study drew participants aged about 18 to 89 years from 20 to 30 US areas. Cohorts were determined from participant-reported clinical history. Sequencing used PBMCs or T cells enriched from blood (not recorded which). The receptor comes from a man aged 40-49 years who had been exposed to COVID-19.

The CDR3 sequence: CASSLHRGARTNSPLHF. CDR3 sequence (DNA): TGTGCCAGCAGCCTTCACAGGGGGGCGCGGACAAATTCACCCCTCCACTTT. The V gene is TRBV7-8, the J gene TRBJ1-6; 8 bases align to TRBD1. This CDR3 has 17 residues. Germline V lookup: CDR1 SGHVS, CDR2 FQNEAQ. The junction had 13 bases not matched to a gene; V was cut back by 5 bases and J by 7 bases.